These 32 T cell receptor beta chains were all obtained from the same sample, sequenced in a study of blood T cell repertoires in COVID-19. Sequencing was performed with immunoSEQ multiplex PCR; in TCRdb, only in-frame clones are kept and a portion is missing. The repertoire has 200,000 to 250,000 clones, about nine tenths of them found once; the top ten carry about 5%. Sequenced material: peripheral blood. The receptors come from a woman aged 40 to 49 with acute or convalescent COVID-19.

The chain carries TRBV3-1 (or the pseudogene TRBV3-2) and TRBJ2-3; 9 bases fit TRBD2. The CDR3 has 17 residues. The germline V gene encodes CDR1 LGHDT and CDR2 YNNKEL (reference sequence). Trimming cost V 3 bases and J 2 bases; bases outside gene matches: 9. Here the CDR3 DNA reads TGTGCCAGCAGCCAGGCGGTAGCGGGGGCCCTCACAGATACGCAGTATTTT. Amino acids: CASSQAVAGALTDTQYF.

The J gene is TRBJ2-1, the V gene TRBV11-2; weak D call: TRBD2 (5 bases). The CDR3 covers 14 residues. The germline V gene encodes CDR1 SGHAT and CDR2 FQNNGV. The V end was cut by 2 bases, the J end by 8 bases, with 13 bases between. The CDR3 region is CASSLSRDRDEQFF. The CDR3 DNA follows: TGTGCCAGCAGCTTAAGCCGGGATCGCGATGAGCAGTTCTTC.

V gene TRBV18 combines with J gene TRBJ1-1; D is unclear. With 1 base removed from V and 11 bases from J, the gap between germline ends came to 17 bases. This CDR3 comprises 14 residues. CDR1 and CDR2 from the germline V gene are KGHSH and LQKENI. CDR3 bases: TGTGCCAGCTCACCACGATCAAGCGACCCTGGGGCTTTCTTT. This translates into CASSPRSSDPGAFF.

The CDR3 DNA follows: TGTGCCAGCAGTGAGGCGCTGGGCTTCTCTGGAAACACCATATATTTT. Its protein product is CASSEALGFSGNTIYF. The chain recombines TRBV6-1 with TRBJ1-3; D gene uncertain. The CDR3 runs to 16 residues. The germline CDR1 and CDR2 sequences are MNHNS and SASEGT. Trimming stripped 3 bases from V and 0 bases from J, with 12 bases between.

The V call is TRBV13, the J call TRBJ2-7, with 8 bases fitting TRBD2. Germline values: CDR1 PRHDT, CDR2 FYEKMQ (reference sequence). This CDR3 is 14 amino acids long. V trimming: 2 bases; J trimming: 4 bases; junction bases outside the gene matches: 4. This CDR3 is CASSLRGGGYEQYV. The CDR3 nucleotides are TGTGCCAGCAGCTTACGGGGGGGCGGGTACGAGCAGTACGTC.

The J gene is TRBJ2-7, the V gene TRBV7-9; 8 bases are shared with TRBD1. The CDR3 runs 15 residues. CDR1 is SEHNR and CDR2 is FQNEAQ in the germline V gene (reference sequence). Trimming took 4 bases from V and 2 from J; bases not matched to a gene: 7. This chain's CDR3 is CASSSQGALTYEQYV. The CDR3 bases are TGTGCCAGCAGCTCCCAGGGGGCCCTTACCTACGAGCAGTACGTC.

The chain links TRBV5-4 to TRBJ1-5, with D maybe TRBD1 (5 bases). The V gene's germline CDR1 is SGHNT and CDR2 YYREEE (reference sequence). V was trimmed by 4 bases and J by 4 bases, leaving 15 bases between them. The CDR3 is 15 amino acids. This chain's CDR3 is CASSASQGSNQPQHF. The CDR3 DNA reads as TGTGCCAGCAGCGCGAGCCAGGGATCTAATCAGCCCCAGCATTTT.

V and J are TRBV11-2 and TRBJ1-6; TRBD1 aligns across 7 bases. The germline gives CDR1 SGHAT, CDR2 FQNNGV. Losses at the gene ends were 1 base for V and 7 bases for J; bases not matched to a gene: 4. CDR3 length equals 15 residues. The CDR3 nucleotides read TGTGCCAGCAGCTTAGGACAGGGACCGAATTCACCCCTCCACTTT. This codes for CASSLGQGPNSPLHF.

This chain joins TRBV14 and TRBJ1-1; TRBD1 matches at 10 bases. Trimming cost V 4 bases and J 4 bases; bases outside gene matches: 6. The CDR3 consists of 15 residues. Germline assignment: CDR1 SGHDN and CDR2 FVKESK. This CDR3 is CASSLRQGAGTEAFF. Here the CDR3 DNA reads TGTGCCAGCAGCCTTCGACAGGGGGCAGGCACTGAAGCTTTCTTT.

V and J are TRBV20-1 and TRBJ1-1; D remains unclear. V dropped 3 bases and J dropped 1 base, with 6 bases sitting between them. The germline V gene has CDR1 DFQATT and CDR2 SNEGSKA (reference sequence). This CDR3 is built from 12 residues. CDR3 in amino acids: CSASTPNTEAFF. DNA for the CDR3: TGCAGTGCTAGTACTCCGAACACTGAAGCTTTCTTT.

Here the CDR3 reads CASSEYRRGGNEKLFF. DNA for the CDR3: TGTGCCAGCAGTGAATATCGGAGGGGCGGGAATGAAAAACTGTTTTTT. This rearrangement joins TRBV25-1 to TRBJ1-4; possible D gene TRBD1, 5 bases. Germline V gene sequence: CDR1 MGHDK, CDR2 SYGVNS. CDR3 length: 16 amino acids. V gave up 0 bases and J gave up 5 bases, with 13 bases separating them.

V and J are TRBV5-5 and TRBJ2-7, with D possibly being TRBD2 (5 bases). The CDR3 loop spans 13 amino acids. Trimming cost V 3 bases and J 0 bases, with 7 bases left between them. Germline CDR1 reads SGHKS; CDR2 reads YYEKEE (reference sequence). CDR3 in amino acids: CASSYGVSYEQYV. The CDR3 nucleotides read TGTGCCAGCAGCTACGGGGTCTCCTACGAGCAGTACGTC.

A word on this clone: One end of the junction does not line up with germline, which may come from a read error. The chain combines TRBV20-1 with TRBJ2-5; TRBD2 might be the D (5 bases). The CDR3 consists of 10 residues. The germline V gene has CDR1 DFQATT and CDR2 SNEGSKA (reference sequence). The DNA of the CDR3 is TGCAGTGCTGGAGAGGGCCGCCTTTACTTC. This encodes CSAGEGRLYF.

This rearrangement joins TRBV28 to TRBJ1-2, with D perhaps TRBD1 (6 bases). V was trimmed by 6 bases and J by 4 bases, leaving 21 bases between them. From germline, CDR1 is MDHEN and CDR2 SYDVKM. CDR3 length equals 16 residues. DNA for the CDR3: TGTGCCAGCAGCCATGGGGGGGCCTCACCCTTCTATGGCTACACCTTC. Translated, it gives CASSHGGASPFYGYTF.

The rearrangement joins TRBV19 to TRBJ1-5; 8 positions match TRBD1. The CDR3 totals 16 residues. With 6 bases clipped from V and 0 bases from J, the junction kept 7 bases outside the gene matches. Germline V gene sequence: CDR1 LNHDA, CDR2 SQIVND (reference sequence). DNA for the CDR3: TGTGCCAGTAGACGACGACAGGGGAATAGCAATCAGCCCCAGCATTTT. Its protein is CASRRRQGNSNQPQHF.

The gene calls are TRBV24-1 and TRBJ2-4; 7 bases agree with TRBD1. CDR3 length equals 15 residues. Unmatched junction bases numbered 9, after V lost 3 bases and J lost 8 bases. CDR1 is KGHDR and CDR2 is SFDVKD in the germline V gene. The CDR3 protein is CATSDPGQSTDIQYF. In nucleotides, the CDR3 is TGTGCCACCAGTGATCCGGGACAGTCGACGGACATTCAGTACTTC.

The chain carries TRBV29-1 and TRBJ2-2; the D is unclear. The germline gives CDR1 SQVTM, CDR2 ANQGSEA. CDR3 length: 17 amino acids. V dropped 0 bases and J dropped 0 bases, with 14 bases sitting between them. The DNA of the CDR3 is TGCAGCGTTGAAGATCGGAGAACGCCTCCGAACACCGGGGAGCTGTTTTTT. The encoded protein is CSVEDRRTPPNTGELFF.

The rearrangement joins TRBV10-2 to TRBJ2-3; the match to TRBD2 covers 11 bases. The CDR3 is made up of 18 amino acids. Germline CDR1 WSHSY, CDR2 SAAADI. V lost 8 bases, J lost 0 bases, and 13 bases stayed unmatched. Here the CDR3 DNA reads TGCGCCAGCGAATGGGTAGCGGGGGGGGATCGCAGCACAGATACGCAGTATTTT. Translation gives CASEWVAGGDRSTDTQYF.

This clone was seen only once. The rearrangement uses TRBV15 and TRBJ2-5; TRBD1 aligns across 12 bases. CDR1 LNHNV and CDR2 YYDKDF come from the germline V gene (reference sequence). The CDR3 has 20 residues. Unmatched junction bases numbered 14, after V lost 2 bases and J lost 1 base. For the CDR3, the DNA is TGTGCCACCAGCAGAACCCTACCGGGACAGGGGGCGATTAGCCAAGAGACCCAGTACTTC. This codes for CATSRTLPGQGAISQETQYF. Variable domain in full (rest from reference TRBV15 and TRBJ2-5): DAMVIQNPRYQVTQFGKPVTLSCSQTLNHNVMYWYQQKSSQAPKLLFHYYDKDFNNEADTPDNFQSRRPNTSFCFLDIRSPGLGDTAMYLCATSRTLPGQGAISQETQYFGPGTRLLVL.

This chain connects TRBV24-1 to TRBJ2-3; the match to TRBD2 covers 8 bases. After removal of 3 bases from V and 2 bases from J, the junction contained 6 bases not matched to a gene. The CDR3 covers 16 residues. The V gene's germline CDR1 is KGHDR and CDR2 SFDVKD. The CDR3 region has the DNA TGTGCCACCAGTGATCCTAAGCGGGGGCCCACAGATACGCAGTATTTT. It translates to CATSDPKRGPTDTQYF.

V and J are TRBV2 and TRBJ1-1; D unresolved. The CDR3 is 11 residues long. Deletions cut 6 bases from V and 8 bases from J, with 10 bases between. CDR1 and CDR2 from the germline V gene are SNHLY and FYNNEI. The DNA for the CDR3 is TGTGCCAGCAGCGGACTAAGCGAAGCTTTCTTT. Amino acid sequence: CASSGLSEAFF.

V usage is TRBV6-4 and J usage is TRBJ2-5, with 8 positions matching TRBD2. Germline CDR1 is MRHNA and CDR2 is SNTAGT. The trim removed 3 bases at V and 5 bases at J, leaving 8 bases unmatched. CDR3 size: 15 residues. The CDR3 coding sequence is TGTGCCAGCAGTGAGGAGGCGGGGGGCATGGAGACCCAGTACTTC. Encoded protein: CASSEEAGGMETQYF.

The CDR3 loop is CASSYAGGSNYGYTF. In DNA form, the CDR3 reads TGTGCCAGCAGTTACGCGGGGGGCTCAAACTATGGCTACACCTTC. The chain carries TRBV6-5 and TRBJ1-2; TRBD1 might be the D (6 bases). Per germline, CDR1 MNHEY and CDR2 SVGAGI. V lost 2 bases and J 2 bases, leaving 12 bases between the germline ends. This CDR3 has 15 amino acids.

The CDR3 reads CASNSRRRDNYGYTF. CDR3 nucleotides: TGTGCCAGTAATTCCCGGCGGCGTGATAACTATGGCTACACCTTC. The chain uses TRBV19 and TRBJ1-2; D uncertain. V was pared by 7 bases and J by 1 base, with 16 bases between. Germline V gene data show CDR1 as LNHDA and CDR2 as SQIVND (reference sequence). This CDR3 spans 15 amino acids.

The rearrangement joins TRBV11-2 to TRBJ2-1; D is undetermined. Germline-derived CDR1 and CDR2 are SGHAT and FQNNGV. CDR3 size: 11 residues. V dropped 5 bases and J dropped 5 bases, with 4 bases sitting between them. The CDR3 spells CASSPHNEQFF. The DNA of the CDR3 is TGTGCCAGCAGCCCTCACAATGAGCAGTTCTTC.

The chain couples TRBV9 to TRBJ1-1; possible D gene TRBD1, 5 bases. The CDR3 has 15 residues. The V gene lost 4 bases and the J gene lost 2 bases, with 15 bases spanning the gap. The germline V gene has CDR1 SGDLS and CDR2 YYNGEE. CDR3 DNA: TGTGCCAGCAGCCTCAAGGGGCCTCTAAACACTGAAGCTTTCTTT. Translation: CASSLKGPLNTEAFF.

V usage is TRBV12-3 or TRBV12-4 and J usage is TRBJ1-6, with TRBD1 matching over 7 bases. Trimming at V came to 10 bases and at J to 7 bases, leaving 4 bases not matched to a gene. This CDR3 has 12 amino acids. The CDR3 DNA reads as TGTGCCATAACCAGGGGGAATTCACCCCTCCACTTT. Translation: CAITRGNSPLHF.

CDR3 loop: CASSLQTTRMGTQYF. Written as DNA, the CDR3 is TGTGCCAGCAGCCTCCAAACGACACGGATGGGGACCCAGTACTTC. The rearrangement links TRBV7-8 to TRBJ2-5; D is undetermined. The germline V and J ends were trimmed by 5 bases and 7 bases, with 20 bases remaining between them. This CDR3 contains 15 residues. Germline-derived CDR1 and CDR2 are SGHVS and FQNEAQ.

V is TRBV6-1 and J is TRBJ1-2, with 9 bases matching TRBD1. Losses at the gene ends were 5 bases for V and 3 bases for J; bases not matched to a gene: 1. From germline, CDR1 is MNHNS and CDR2 SASEGT. This CDR3 is 13 amino acids long. Here the CDR3 reads CASSRDRDYGYTF. CDR3 nucleotides: TGTGCCAGCAGTCGGGACAGGGACTATGGCTACACCTTC.

This rearrangement joins TRBV15 to TRBJ2-5; D is unresolved. The V end lost 1 base, the J end lost 4 bases, and 16 bases lay between the germline ends. CDR1 LNHNV and CDR2 YYDKDF come from the germline V gene (reference sequence). The CDR3 has 16 residues. The CDR3 DNA reads TGTGCCACCAGCAGAGTGCAGACTGTGCGAGGAGAGACCCAGTACTTC. Encoded protein: CATSRVQTVRGETQYF.

The chain links TRBV12-3 or TRBV12-4 to TRBJ1-4; no definite D call. This CDR3 spans 12 amino acids. V lost 5 bases and J 4 bases, leaving 5 bases between the germline ends. CDR3 loop: CASSPNNEKLFF. CDR3 sequence (DNA): TGTGCCAGCAGTCCCAATAATGAAAAACTGTTTTTT.

The V gene is TRBV19, the J gene TRBJ1-3; TRBD1 is a possible D gene (6 bases). CDR3 length: 17 amino acids. V was clipped by 2 bases and J by 0 bases, with 14 bases between them. Per germline, CDR1 LNHDA and CDR2 SQIVND (reference sequence). The chain's CDR3 is CASSIPSGQNSGNTIYF. CDR3 coding DNA: TGTGCCAGTAGTATACCCTCCGGACAGAACTCTGGAAACACCATATATTTT.